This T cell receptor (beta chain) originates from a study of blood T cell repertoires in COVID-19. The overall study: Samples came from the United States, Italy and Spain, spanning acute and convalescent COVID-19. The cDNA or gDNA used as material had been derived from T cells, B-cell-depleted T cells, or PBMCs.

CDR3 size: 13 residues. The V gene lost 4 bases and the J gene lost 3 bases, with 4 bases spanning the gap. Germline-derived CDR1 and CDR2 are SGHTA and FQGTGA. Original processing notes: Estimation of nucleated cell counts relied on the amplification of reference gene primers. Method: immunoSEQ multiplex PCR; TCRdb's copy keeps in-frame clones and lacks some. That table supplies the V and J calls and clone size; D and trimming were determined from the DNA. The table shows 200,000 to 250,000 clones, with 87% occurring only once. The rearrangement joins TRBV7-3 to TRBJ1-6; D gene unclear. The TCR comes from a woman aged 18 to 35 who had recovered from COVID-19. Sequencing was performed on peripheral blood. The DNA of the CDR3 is TGTGCCAGCAGCTCACTCTATAATTCACCCCTCCACTTT. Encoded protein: CASSSLYNSPLHF.